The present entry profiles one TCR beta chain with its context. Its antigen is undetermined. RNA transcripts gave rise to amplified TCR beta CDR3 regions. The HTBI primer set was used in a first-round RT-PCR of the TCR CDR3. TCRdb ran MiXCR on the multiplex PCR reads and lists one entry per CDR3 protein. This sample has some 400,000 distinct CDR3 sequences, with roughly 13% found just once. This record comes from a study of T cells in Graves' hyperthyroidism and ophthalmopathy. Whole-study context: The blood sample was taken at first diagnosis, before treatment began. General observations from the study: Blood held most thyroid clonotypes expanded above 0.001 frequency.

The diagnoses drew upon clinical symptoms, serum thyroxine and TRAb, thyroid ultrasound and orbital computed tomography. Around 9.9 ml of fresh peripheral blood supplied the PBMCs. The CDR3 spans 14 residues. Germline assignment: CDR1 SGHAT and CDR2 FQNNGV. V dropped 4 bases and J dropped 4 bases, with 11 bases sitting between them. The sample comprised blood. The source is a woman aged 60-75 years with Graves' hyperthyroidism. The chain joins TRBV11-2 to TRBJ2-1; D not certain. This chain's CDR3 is CASSSLTRYNEQFF. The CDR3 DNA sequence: TGTGCCAGCAGCTCCCTGACCCGTTACAATGAGCAGTTCTTC.